This T cell receptor (beta chain) was captured by sequencing in a study of long-term antiretroviral therapy in people with HIV. Study-level points and caveats: No data on ART adherence, viral resistance or therapy changes. In HIV, the repertoires covered a tighter span of CDR3 lengths than in controls.

A word on this clone: As yet, its antigen is unknown.

Investigators performed immunoSEQ version v3.0 at survey level. Libraries were prepared by immunoSEQ multiplex PCR; TCRdb keeps only in-frame clonotypes and omits some of them. The sample carries about 48,000 clones, about 86% recorded once. The CDR3 extends over 15 amino acids. After removal of 5 bases from V and 4 bases from J, the junction contained 10 bases not matched to a gene. Germline lookup yields CDR1 MNHEY and CDR2 SMNVEV (reference sequence). The chain couples TRBV27 to TRBJ2-7; 8 nucleotides align to TRBD1. The sequence came from a woman between 18 and 30 years old with HIV. The sample here was unsorted PBMCs, taken 0.8 years after starting antiretroviral therapy. CDR3 nucleotide sequence: TGTGCCAGCAGTGCCAGGGGGCTTGGGGGGTACGAGCAGTACTTC. Its translation is CASSARGLGGYEQYF.